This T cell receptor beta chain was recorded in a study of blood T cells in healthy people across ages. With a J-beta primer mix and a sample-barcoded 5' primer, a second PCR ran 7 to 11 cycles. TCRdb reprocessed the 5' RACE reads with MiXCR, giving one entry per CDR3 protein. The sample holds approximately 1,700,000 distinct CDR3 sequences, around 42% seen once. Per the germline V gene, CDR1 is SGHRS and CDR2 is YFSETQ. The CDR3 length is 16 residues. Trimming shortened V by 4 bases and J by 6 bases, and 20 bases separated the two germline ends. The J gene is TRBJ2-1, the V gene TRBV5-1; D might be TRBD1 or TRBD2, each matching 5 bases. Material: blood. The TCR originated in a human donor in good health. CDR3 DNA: TGCGCCAGCAGCCTGATCACTAGGACGGGACGCAATGAGCAGTTCTTC. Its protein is CASSLITRTGRNEQFF.